This is a list of T cell receptor beta chains from one sample in a study of cytomegalovirus exposure and HLA in healthy donors. The table came from immunoSEQ multiplex PCR; TCRdb's copy has only in-frame clones and leaves some out. This table holds about 37,000 clones, around 68% found once. Material: PBMCs. Every receptor here comes from a man aged 40-49 years in good health and CMV-seronegative. Both conserved end residues are part of each CDR3. D genes are given only for firm matches. Not all rows give a size; the values are once, few, many and, for expanded clones, a class.

cdr3_nt: TGTGCCAGAAGTGTGTTAGCGGGGGGGGATTCGAGCTCCTACGAGCAGTACTTC
cdr3_aa: CARSVLAGGDSSSYEQYF
v_call: TRBV5-3
j_call: TRBJ2-7
clone_size: once
d_call: TRBD2

cdr3_nt: TGTGCCAGCAGGGACAGGGCTAACTATGGCTACACCTTC
cdr3_aa: CASRDRANYGYTF
v_call: TRBV4-2
j_call: TRBJ1-2
clone_size: .
d_call: TRBD1

cdr3_nt: TGTGCCAGCATGGACAGCCACTCTCAGCCCCAGCATTTT
cdr3_aa: CASMDSHSQPQHF
v_call: TRBV28
j_call: TRBJ1-5
clone_size: .
d_call: .

cdr3_nt: TGTGCCAGCAGCTCGGAAAGCCGCCGGGGAGAGCAGTTCTTC
cdr3_aa: CASSSESRRGEQFF
v_call: TRBV7-9
j_call: TRBJ2-1
clone_size: few
d_call: .

cdr3_nt: TGTGCCTGGAGACAGCCAAATTCACCCCTCCACTTT
cdr3_aa: CAWRQPNSPLHF
v_call: TRBV30
j_call: TRBJ1-6
clone_size: .
d_call: .

cdr3_nt: TGTGCCACCAGCAGAAAGGGACAGGGGGGTGAGCAGTTCTTC
cdr3_aa: CATSRKGQGGEQFF
v_call: TRBV15
j_call: TRBJ2-1
clone_size: .
d_call: TRBD1

cdr3_nt: TGTGCCAGCAGCGTGACTAGCCTCGAAGAGACCCAGTACTTC
cdr3_aa: CASSVTSLEETQYF
v_call: TRBV7-6
j_call: TRBJ2-5
clone_size: .
d_call: TRBD2

cdr3_nt: TGTGCCAGCTCCCCCTCGTTCCAGTCCTACGAGCAGTACTTC
cdr3_aa: CASSPSFQSYEQYF
v_call: TRBV18
j_call: TRBJ2-7
clone_size: .
d_call: .

cdr3_nt: TGTGCCAGCAGCCCCACCGGGGACAGTCCCTACGAGCAGTACTTC
cdr3_aa: CASSPTGDSPYEQYF
v_call: TRBV6-5
j_call: TRBJ2-7
clone_size: .
d_call: TRBD1

cdr3_nt: TGTGCCAGCAGTGAAGCCCCAGGCAGGGGTGGCCTTAATGGCTACACCTTC
cdr3_aa: CASSEAPGRGGLNGYTF
v_call: TRBV6-1
j_call: TRBJ1-2
clone_size: .
d_call: .

cdr3_nt: TGTGCCAGCAACGAGGGGGATAGCAATCAGCCCCAGCATTTT
cdr3_aa: CASNEGDSNQPQHF
v_call: TRBV2
j_call: TRBJ1-5
clone_size: .
d_call: .

cdr3_nt: TGTGCCATCAGTGAGTCTAGGAGTAGGAATTCACCCCTCCACTTT
cdr3_aa: CAISESRSRNSPLHF
v_call: TRBV10-3
j_call: TRBJ1-6
clone_size: few
d_call: .

cdr3_nt: TGTGCCAGCAGCGGAACATGGACAGAGACCTACGAGCAGTACTTC
cdr3_aa: CASSGTWTETYEQYF
v_call: TRBV5-4
j_call: TRBJ2-7
clone_size: few
d_call: .